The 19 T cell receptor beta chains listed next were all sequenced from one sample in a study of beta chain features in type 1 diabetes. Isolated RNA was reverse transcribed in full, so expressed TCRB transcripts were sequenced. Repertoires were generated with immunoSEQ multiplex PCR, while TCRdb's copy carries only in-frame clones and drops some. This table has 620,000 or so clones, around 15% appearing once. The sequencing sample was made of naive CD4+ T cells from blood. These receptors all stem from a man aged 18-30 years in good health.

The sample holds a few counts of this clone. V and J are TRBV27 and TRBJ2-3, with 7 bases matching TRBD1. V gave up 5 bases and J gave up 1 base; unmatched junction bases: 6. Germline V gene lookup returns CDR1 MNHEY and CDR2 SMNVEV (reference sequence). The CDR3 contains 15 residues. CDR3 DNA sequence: TGTGCCAGCAGTCCCCGGGACAGTCGCACAGATACGCAGTATTTT. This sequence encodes CASSPRDSRTDTQYF.

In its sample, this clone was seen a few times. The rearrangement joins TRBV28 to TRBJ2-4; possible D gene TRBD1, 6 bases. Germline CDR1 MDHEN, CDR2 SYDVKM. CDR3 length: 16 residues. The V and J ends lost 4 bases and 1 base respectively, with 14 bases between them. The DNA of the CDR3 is TGTGCCAGCAGTTCCCCGGCAGGGGAGGCCAAAAACATTCAGTACTTC. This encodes CASSSPAGEAKNIQYF.

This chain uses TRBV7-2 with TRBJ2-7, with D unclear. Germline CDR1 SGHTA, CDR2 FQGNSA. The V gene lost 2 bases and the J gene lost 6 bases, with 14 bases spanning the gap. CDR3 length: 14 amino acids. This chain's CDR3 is CASSLRRVEAEQYF. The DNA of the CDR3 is TGTGCCAGCAGCTTACGAAGGGTTGAGGCCGAGCAGTACTTC.

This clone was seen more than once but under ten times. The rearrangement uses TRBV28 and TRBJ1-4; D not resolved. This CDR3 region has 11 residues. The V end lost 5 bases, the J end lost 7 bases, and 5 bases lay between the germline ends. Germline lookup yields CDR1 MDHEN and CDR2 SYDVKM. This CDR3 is CASSPAEKLFF. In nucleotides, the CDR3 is TGTGCCAGCAGTCCCGCTGAAAAACTGTTTTTT.

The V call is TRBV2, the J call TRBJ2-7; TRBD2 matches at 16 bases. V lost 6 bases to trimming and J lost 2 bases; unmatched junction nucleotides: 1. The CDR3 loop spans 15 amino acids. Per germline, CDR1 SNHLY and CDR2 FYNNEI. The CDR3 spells CASRGLAGGPYEQYF. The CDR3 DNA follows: TGTGCCAGCAGGGGACTAGCGGGAGGGCCCTACGAGCAGTACTTC.

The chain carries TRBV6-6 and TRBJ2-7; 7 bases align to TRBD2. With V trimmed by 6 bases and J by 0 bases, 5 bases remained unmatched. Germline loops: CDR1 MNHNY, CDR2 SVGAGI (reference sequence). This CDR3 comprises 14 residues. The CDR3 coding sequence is TGTGCCAGCAGAGAGCGGGGCTCCTCCTACGAGCAGTACTTC. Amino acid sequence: CASRERGSSYEQYF.

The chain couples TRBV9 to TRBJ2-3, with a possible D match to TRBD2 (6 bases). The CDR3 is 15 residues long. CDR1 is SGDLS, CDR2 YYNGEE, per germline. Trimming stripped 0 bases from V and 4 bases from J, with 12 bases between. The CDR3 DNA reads TGTGCCAGCAGCGTAGAGGCGGGGTTCGCAGATACGCAGTATTTT. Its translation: CASSVEAGFADTQYF. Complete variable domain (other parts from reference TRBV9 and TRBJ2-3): DSGVTQTPKHLITATGQRVTLRCSPRSGDLSVYWYQQSLDQGLQFLIQYYNGEERAKGNILERFSAQQFPDLHSELNLSSLELGDSALYFCASSVEAGFADTQYFGPGTRLTVL.

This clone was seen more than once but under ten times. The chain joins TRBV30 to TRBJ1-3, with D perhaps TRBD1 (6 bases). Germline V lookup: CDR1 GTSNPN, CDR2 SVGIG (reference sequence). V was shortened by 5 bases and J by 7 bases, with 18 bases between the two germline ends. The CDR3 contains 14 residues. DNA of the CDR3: TGTGCCTGGGGATGGGGGGCTCAGGGGAACACCATATATTTT. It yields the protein CAWGWGAQGNTIYF.

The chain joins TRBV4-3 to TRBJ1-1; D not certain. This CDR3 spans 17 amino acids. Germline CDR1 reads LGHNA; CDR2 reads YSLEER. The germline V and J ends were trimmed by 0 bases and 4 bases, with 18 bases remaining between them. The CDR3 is CASSQDLAWGGGTEAFF. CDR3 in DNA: TGCGCCAGCAGCCAAGATCTTGCATGGGGAGGAGGCACTGAAGCTTTCTTT.

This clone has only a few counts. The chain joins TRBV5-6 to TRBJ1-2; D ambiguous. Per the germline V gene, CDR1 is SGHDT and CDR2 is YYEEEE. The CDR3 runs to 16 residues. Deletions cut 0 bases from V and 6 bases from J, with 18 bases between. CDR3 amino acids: CASSLVTVSGRDGYTF. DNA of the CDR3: TGTGCCAGCAGCTTGGTTACCGTCAGTGGTCGGGATGGCTACACCTTC.

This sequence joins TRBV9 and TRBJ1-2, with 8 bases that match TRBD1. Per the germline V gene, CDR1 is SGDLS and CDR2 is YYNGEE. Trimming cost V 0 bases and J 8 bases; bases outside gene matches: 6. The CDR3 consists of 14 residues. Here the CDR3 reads CASSVGGQGRGYTF. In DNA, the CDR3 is TGTGCCAGCAGCGTAGGTGGACAGGGCAGGGGCTACACCTTC.

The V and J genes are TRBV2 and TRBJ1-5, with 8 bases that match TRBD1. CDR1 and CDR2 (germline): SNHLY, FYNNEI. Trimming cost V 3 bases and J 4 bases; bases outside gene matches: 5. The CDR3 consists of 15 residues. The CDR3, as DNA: TGTGCCAGCAGTGAGGACAGGGCGGGAAATCAGCCCCAGCATTTT. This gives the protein CASSEDRAGNQPQHF.

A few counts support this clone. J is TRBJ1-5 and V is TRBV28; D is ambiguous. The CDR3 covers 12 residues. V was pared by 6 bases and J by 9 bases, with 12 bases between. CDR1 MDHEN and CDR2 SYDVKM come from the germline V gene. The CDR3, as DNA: TGTGCCAGCAGCGTACCCGGCGGGCCCCAGCATTTT. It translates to CASSVPGGPQHF.

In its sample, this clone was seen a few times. CDR3 in amino acids: CASSPRTGRRLTDTQYF. The CDR3 DNA follows: TGTGCCAGCAGCCCGCGGACGGGGAGGAGGCTCACAGATACGCAGTATTTT. The genes are TRBV7-2 and TRBJ2-3; tentative D call: TRBD2 (6 bases). The CDR3 loop spans 17 amino acids. From germline, CDR1 is SGHTA and CDR2 FQGNSA. Between the trimmed V and J ends, which lost 5 bases and 2 bases, there was a span of 20 bases.

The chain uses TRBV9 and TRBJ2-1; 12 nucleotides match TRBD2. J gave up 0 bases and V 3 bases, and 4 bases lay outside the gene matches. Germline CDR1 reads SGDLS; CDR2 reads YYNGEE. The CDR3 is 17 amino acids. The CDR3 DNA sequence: TGTGCCAGCAGCGAACTAGCGGGGGGCAGCTCCTACAATGAGCAGTTCTTC. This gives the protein CASSELAGGSSYNEQFF. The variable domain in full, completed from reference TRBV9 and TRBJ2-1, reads DSGVTQTPKHLITATGQRVTLRCSPRSGDLSVYWYQQSLDQGLQFLIQYYNGEERAKGNILERFSAQQFPDLHSELNLSSLELGDSALYFCASSELAGGSSYNEQFFGPGTRLTVL.

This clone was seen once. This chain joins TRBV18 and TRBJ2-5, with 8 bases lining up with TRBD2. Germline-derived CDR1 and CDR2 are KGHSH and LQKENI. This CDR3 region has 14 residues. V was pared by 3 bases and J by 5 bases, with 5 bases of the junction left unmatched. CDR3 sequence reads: CASSPVGLVETQYF. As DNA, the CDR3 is TGTGCCAGCTCACCTGTGGGACTAGTGGAGACCCAGTACTTC.

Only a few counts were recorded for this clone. CDR3 loop: CASSYGTVYNEQFF. The CDR3 DNA reads TGCGCCAGCAGCTACGGGACAGTTTACAATGAGCAGTTCTTC. The chain is built from TRBV5-1 and TRBJ2-1; 7 bases are a match to TRBD1. The CDR3 runs 14 residues. The V segment lost 3 bases and the J segment 4 bases; nucleotides outside the gene matches: 4. Per germline, CDR1 SGHRS and CDR2 YFSETQ.

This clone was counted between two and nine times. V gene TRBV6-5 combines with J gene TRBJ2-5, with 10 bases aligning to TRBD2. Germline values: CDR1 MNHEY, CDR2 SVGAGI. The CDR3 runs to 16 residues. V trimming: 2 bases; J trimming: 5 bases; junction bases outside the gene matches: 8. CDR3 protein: CASSYGLAGVGETQYF. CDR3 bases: TGTGCCAGCAGTTACGGGCTAGCGGGAGTCGGGGAGACCCAGTACTTC.

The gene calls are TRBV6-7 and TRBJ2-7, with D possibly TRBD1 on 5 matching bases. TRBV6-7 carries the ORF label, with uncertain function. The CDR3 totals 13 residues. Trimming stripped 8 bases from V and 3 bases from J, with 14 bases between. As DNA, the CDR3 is TGTGCCAGCGATACAGGTCTTCTCTACGAGCAGTACTTC. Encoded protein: CASDTGLLYEQYF.